The entry below gives a single TCR beta chain sequence along with its context. Its antigen is as yet unknown. The junction shows a germline mismatch at one end, possibly a read error. These data belong to a study of blood T cells in healthy people across ages. Study outcomes and limitations: Per-million-T-cell TCR beta diversity fell roughly linearly with age.

Through a sample-barcoded 5' primer and a J-beta primer mix, a second PCR was run for roughly 7 to 12 cycles. TCRdb re-analysed the 5' RACE reads in MiXCR, keeping a single row per CDR3 protein. Of roughly 700,000 distinct CDR3 sequences listed, approximately 49% are singletons. The CDR3 consists of 17 residues. The germline CDR1 and CDR2 sequences are SNHLY and FYNNEI. All donors came from Russia, were Caucasian and healthy, and spanned ages roughly 6 to 95. Isolation recovered at least 6 million PBMCs from every sample. There were at least 5 micrograms of total RNA extracted from every sample. Sequenced material: blood. This clonotype was sampled from a woman aged 55-70 years in good health. The gene calls are TRBV2 and TRBJ2-6; the D call may be TRBD1 or TRBD2 (6 bases each). CDR3 DNA sequence: TGTGCCGGCAACATGAAGCTCGGGGGCTCTGGGGCCAACGTCCTGACTTTT. Its protein product is CAGNMKLGGSGANVLTF.